A single TCR beta chain is shown here with its context. The length of the CDR3 is 17 residues. Germline values: CDR1 SGHVS, CDR2 FQNEAQ. Trimming stripped 3 bases from V and 5 bases from J, with 17 bases between. This entry belongs to a study of cytomegalovirus exposure and HLA in healthy donors. The PCR had 60 Vbeta and 13 Jbeta primers. Here immunoSEQ multiplex PCR was the method, and the copy in TCRdb shows in-frame clones only, minus some. The table has roughly 110,000 clones, 60% to 75% seen once. The sample comprised PBMCs. This clonotype was obtained from a young man in good health and CMV-seronegative. The chain couples TRBV7-8 to TRBJ1-6; possible D gene TRBD1, 5 bases. As DNA, the CDR3 is TGTGCCAGCAGCTTGTTAAGCGGGAGGGGTAATAATTCACCCCTCCACTTT. As protein: CASSLLSGRGNNSPLHF.